This T cell receptor beta chain was sequenced for a study of PD-L1 blockade in urothelial cancer. Across the study: Males with bladder-origin urothelial cancer made up about 85% of the roughly 29 patients. Reported median T cell count for blood samples was 120,000 to 150,000.

Sequenced by immunoSEQ multiplex PCR; TCRdb stores in-frame clones only, minus some. The table shows under 95,000 clones, with about four fifths occurring only once. The germline V and J ends were trimmed by 7 bases and 0 bases, with 11 bases remaining between them. The germline V gene encodes CDR1 SGHNT and CDR2 YYREEE (reference sequence). The CDR3 spans 14 residues. Time point specified: pretreatment peripheral blood. The sequence was collected from a man between 60 and 70 years old with urothelial cancer. The sequencing used PBMCs, collected around atezolizumab (anti-PD-L1) treatment. The rearrangement links TRBV5-4 to TRBJ2-1, with unresolved D. The CDR3 sequence is CASRATNSYNEQFF. In DNA, the CDR3 is TGTGCCAGCCGCGCTACCAACTCCTACAATGAGCAGTTCTTC.